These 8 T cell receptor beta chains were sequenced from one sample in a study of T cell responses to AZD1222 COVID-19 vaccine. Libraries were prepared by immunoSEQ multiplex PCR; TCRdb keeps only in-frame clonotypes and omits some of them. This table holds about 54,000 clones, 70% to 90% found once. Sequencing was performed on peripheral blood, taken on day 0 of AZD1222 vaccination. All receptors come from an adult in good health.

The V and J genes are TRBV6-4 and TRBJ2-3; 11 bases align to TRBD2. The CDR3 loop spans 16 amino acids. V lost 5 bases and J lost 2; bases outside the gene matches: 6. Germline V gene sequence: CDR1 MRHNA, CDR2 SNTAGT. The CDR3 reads CASSLTSGGSTDTQYF. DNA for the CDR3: TGTGCCAGCAGTCTTACTAGCGGGGGTTCCACAGATACGCAGTATTTT.

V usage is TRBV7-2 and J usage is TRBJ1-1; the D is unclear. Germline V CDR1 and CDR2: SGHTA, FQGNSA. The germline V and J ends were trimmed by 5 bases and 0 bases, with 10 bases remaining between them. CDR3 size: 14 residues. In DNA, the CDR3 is TGTGCCAGCAGCGGGCCGGGAATGAACACTGAAGCTTTCTTT. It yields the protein CASSGPGMNTEAFF.

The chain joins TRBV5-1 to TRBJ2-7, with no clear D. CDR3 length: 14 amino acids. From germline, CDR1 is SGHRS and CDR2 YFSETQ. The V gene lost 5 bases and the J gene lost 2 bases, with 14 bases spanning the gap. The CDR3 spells CASSTRGATYEQYF. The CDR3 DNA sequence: TGCGCCAGCAGTACCAGAGGAGCCACCTACGAGCAGTACTTC. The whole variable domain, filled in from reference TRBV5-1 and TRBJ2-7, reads KAGVTQTPRYLIKTRGQQVTLSCSPISGHRSVSWYQQTPGQGLQFLFEYFSETQRNKGNFPGRFSGRQFSNSRSEMNVSTLELGDSALYLCASSTRGATYEQYFGPGTRLTVT.

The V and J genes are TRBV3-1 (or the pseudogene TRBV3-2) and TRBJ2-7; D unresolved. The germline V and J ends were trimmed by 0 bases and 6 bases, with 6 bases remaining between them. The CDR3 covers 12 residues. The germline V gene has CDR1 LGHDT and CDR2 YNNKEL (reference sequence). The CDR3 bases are TGTGCCAGCAGCCAAGATGTAAGCGAGCAGTACTTC. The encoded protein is CASSQDVSEQYF.

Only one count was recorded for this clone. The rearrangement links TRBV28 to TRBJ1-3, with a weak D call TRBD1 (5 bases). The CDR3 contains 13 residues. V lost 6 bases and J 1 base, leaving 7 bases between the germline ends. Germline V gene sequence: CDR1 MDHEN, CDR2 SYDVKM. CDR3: CASSRGSGNTIYF. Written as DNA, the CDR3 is TGTGCCAGCAGCCGGGGGTCTGGAAACACCATATATTTT.

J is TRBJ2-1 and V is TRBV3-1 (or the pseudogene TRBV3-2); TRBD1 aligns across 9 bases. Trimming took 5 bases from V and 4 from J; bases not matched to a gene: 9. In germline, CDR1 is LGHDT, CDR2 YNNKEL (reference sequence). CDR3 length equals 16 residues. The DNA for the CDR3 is TGTGCCAGCAGCTTGCGGACAGGGGTGCGGTACAATGAGCAGTTCTTC. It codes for CASSLRTGVRYNEQFF.

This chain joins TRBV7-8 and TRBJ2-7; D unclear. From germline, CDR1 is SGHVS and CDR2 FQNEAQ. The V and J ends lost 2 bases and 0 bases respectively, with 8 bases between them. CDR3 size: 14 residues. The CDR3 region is CASSLLPSSYEQYF. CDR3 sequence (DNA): TGTGCCAGCAGCTTACTACCAAGCTCCTACGAGCAGTACTTC.

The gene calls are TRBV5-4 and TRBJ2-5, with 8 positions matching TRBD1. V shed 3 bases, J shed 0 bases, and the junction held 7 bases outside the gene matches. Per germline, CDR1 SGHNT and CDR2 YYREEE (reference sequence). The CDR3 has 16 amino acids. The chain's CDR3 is CASSSKTGVYQETQYF. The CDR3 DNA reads TGTGCCAGCAGCTCCAAGACAGGGGTTTACCAAGAGACCCAGTACTTC.